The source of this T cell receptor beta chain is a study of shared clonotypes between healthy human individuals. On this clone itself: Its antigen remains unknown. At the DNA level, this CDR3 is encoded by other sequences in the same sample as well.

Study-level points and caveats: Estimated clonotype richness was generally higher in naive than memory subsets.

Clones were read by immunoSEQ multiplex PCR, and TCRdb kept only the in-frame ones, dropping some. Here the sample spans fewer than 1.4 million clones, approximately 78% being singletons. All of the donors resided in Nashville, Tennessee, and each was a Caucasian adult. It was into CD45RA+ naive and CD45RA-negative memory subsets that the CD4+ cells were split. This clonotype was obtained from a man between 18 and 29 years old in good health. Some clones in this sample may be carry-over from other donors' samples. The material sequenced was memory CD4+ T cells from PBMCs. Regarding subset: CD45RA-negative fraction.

CDR3 sequence (DNA): TGTGCCTGGAGTCCACAGGGAGCCCAGCCCCAGCATTTT. It translates to CAWSPQGAQPQHF. The V and J genes are TRBV30 and TRBJ1-5; possibly TRBD1 for D (6 bases). V was clipped by 2 bases and J by 7 bases, with 12 bases between them. Germline CDR1 is GTSNPN and CDR2 is SVGIG (reference sequence). This CDR3 region has 13 residues. The whole variable domain, filled in from reference TRBV30 and TRBJ1-5, reads SQTIHQWPATLVQPVGSPLSLECTVEGTSNPNLYWYRQAAGRGLQLLFYSVGIGQISSEVPQNLSASRPQDRQFILSSKKLLLSDSGFYLCAWSPQGAQPQHFGDGTRLSIL.